This TCR beta chain was documented in a study of blood T cell repertoires in COVID-19 (dated by TCRdb to 2019 to 2021). Looking at the study overall: Samples from collaborators originated in the United States, Italy and Spain and spanned both the acute and convalescent phases of COVID-19. The repertoires were released in a freely available public database meant as a resource for research on the immune response to SARS-CoV-2. Sample metadata almost always included a de-identified subject ID, COVID-19 status, age in years and sex. Subjects who had been exposed to COVID-19, were actively infected with it, or had recovered from it provided the deeply sampled blood TCRbeta repertoires that made up the dataset. Where HLA class I and class II types were available, the types were taken from metadata supplied by the sample provider, not from assay-based typing. The prospective study material was composed of cDNA or gDNA derived from T cells, B-cell-depleted T cells, or PBMCs. Samples came from the ongoing ImmuneRACE study (first 160 participants) plus 1,254 subjects from 6 global collaborators.

With respect to this clone: The clone's antigen remains unknown. Base qualities are not provided; no much larger clone lies one nucleotide away.

One collaborating source in Seattle enrolled patients during active infection and followed them longitudinally through the course of disease. Whole blood was collected in K2EDTA tubes by collaborating institutions according to the institutions' own protocols. For TCRbeta analysis, collaborators shipped samples in one of three forms: frozen whole blood, isolated PBMCs, or DNA extracted from either of those sample types. Overall study outcomes, separate from this receptor: The amount of clinical and demographic metadata varied by source and participant and was provided uncurated.

The germline V gene gives CDR1 as SNHLY and CDR2 as FYNNEI. Trimming takes 6 bases from V and 10 bases from J, and the germline ends sit 15 bases apart. The cysteine opens and the phenylalanine closes a CDR3 of 12 amino acids. Only the CDR3 DNA stays, 36 bases, in frame from base 1. The immunoSEQ Assay, a bias-controlled multiplex PCR, was used to amplify TCRbeta CDR3 regions from genomic DNA. The authors' pipeline ran thus. The number of nucleated cells in each sample was estimated from the amplification of reference gene primers within the assay. Sequence reads were collapsed and filtered to measure the absolute abundance of every unique TCRbeta CDR3 rearrangement. For each sample, productive Simpson clonality was calculated as the square root of Simpson's diversity index across productive rearrangements. Entries here come from immuneACCESS through TCRdb and include only in-frame sequences with V and J called. Some clones fail to appear in such tables; in the studies checked, an unresolved V gene covers under half of the shortfall, and the cause of the remainder is unknown. Clonal size and the V and J genes are those of that table, whereas D and trimming came from the DNA. This sample has roughly 250,000 clones in its table, and around 90% of those were observed once. Approximately 0.8% of the sample rests with the top ten.

The receptor was isolated from a man younger than 40 with COVID-19, enrolled during active disease. The chain is made from TRBV2 and TRBJ1-1; TRBD1 could be the D gene, as 6 bases match. Input material: peripheral blood. The CDR3 region has the sequence CASSYYRAGAFF. Here is the DNA: TGTGCCAGCAGCTATTACAGGGCAGGAGCTTTCTTT.